This TCR beta chain was recorded in a study of T cells in localized non-small cell lung cancer. Study-level results: Uninvolved adjacent lung showed higher T cell clonality than tumor. Heterogeneity remains possible because sequencing was limited to only one tumor region.

Regarding this clone: Antigen unknown.

The table came from immunoSEQ multiplex PCR; TCRdb's copy has only in-frame clones and leaves some out. The sample contains roughly 28,000 clones, 82% of which appear only once. CDR1 is MNHEY and CDR2 is SVGAGI in the germline V gene. The trim removed 6 bases at V and 5 bases at J, leaving 11 bases unmatched. The CDR3 spans 15 residues. Source: peripheral blood, taken before any cancer treatment. The V and J genes are TRBV6-5 and TRBJ2-7; the match to TRBD1 covers 9 bases. This TCR was sampled from a woman between 35 and 70 years old with stage I lung adenocarcinoma. The chain's CDR3 is CASSLSLGQGHEQYF. The CDR3 coding sequence is TGTGCCAGCAGCCTCTCTTTAGGACAGGGGCACGAGCAGTACTTC.